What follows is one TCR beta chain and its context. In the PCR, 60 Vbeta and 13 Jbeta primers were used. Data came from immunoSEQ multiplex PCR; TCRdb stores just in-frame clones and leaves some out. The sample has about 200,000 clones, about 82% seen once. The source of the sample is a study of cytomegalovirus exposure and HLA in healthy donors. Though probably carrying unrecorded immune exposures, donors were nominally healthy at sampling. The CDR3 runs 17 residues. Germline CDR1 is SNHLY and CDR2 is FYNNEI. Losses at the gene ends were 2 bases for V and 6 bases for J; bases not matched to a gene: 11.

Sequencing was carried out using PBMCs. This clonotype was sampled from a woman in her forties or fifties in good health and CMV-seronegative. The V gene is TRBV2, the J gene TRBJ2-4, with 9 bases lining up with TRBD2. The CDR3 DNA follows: TGTGCCAGCAGTGAATCATCGGCGGGAGGGCCTGGAAACATTCAGTACTTC. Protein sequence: CASSESSAGGPGNIQYF.